This T cell receptor beta chain was recovered during a study of control samples from healthy donors and cancer patients. V shed 3 bases and J 3 bases; nucleotides not matched to a gene: 9. Germline V CDR1 and CDR2: KGHSH, LQKENI. This CDR3 is built from 16 residues. Sequencing used immunoSEQ multiplex PCR; TCRdb keeps in-frame clones, though not all of them. This table has approximately 63,000 clones, roughly 85% appearing once. Sequenced material: blood. The TCR comes from a man aged 35 to 55 in good health. The rearrangement joins TRBV18 to TRBJ2-7; 9 bases are a match to TRBD2. The CDR3 DNA sequence: TGTGCCAGCTCACCTAGAGCGGGAGGCCTCCGCTACGAGCAGTACTTC. Translated: CASSPRAGGLRYEQYF.